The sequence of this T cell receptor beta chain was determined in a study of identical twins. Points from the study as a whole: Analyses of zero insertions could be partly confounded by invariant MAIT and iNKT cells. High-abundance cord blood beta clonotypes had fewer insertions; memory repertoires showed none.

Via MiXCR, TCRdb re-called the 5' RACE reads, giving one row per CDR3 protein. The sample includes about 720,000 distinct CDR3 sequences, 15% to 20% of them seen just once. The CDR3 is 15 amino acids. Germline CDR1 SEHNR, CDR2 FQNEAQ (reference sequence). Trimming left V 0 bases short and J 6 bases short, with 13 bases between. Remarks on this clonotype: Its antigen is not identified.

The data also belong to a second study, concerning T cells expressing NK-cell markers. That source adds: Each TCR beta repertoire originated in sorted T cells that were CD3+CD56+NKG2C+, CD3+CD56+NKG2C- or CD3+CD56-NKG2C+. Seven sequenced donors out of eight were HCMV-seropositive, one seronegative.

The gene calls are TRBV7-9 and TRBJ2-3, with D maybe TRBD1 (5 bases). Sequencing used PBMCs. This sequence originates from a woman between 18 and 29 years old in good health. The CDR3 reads CASSLAGATGDTQYF. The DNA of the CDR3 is TGTGCCAGCAGCTTAGCAGGGGCCACCGGGGATACGCAGTATTTT.